Each of the 19 T cell receptor beta chains below was sequenced from the same sample in a study of beta chain features in type 1 diabetes. The isolated RNA, all of it, was reverse transcribed, so expressed TCRB transcripts were what got sequenced. Measured with immunoSEQ multiplex PCR; TCRdb has only the in-frame clones, and not every one. The sample contains a few hundred thousand clones, about 14% of which appear only once. The material sequenced was naive CD4+ T cells from blood. The receptor set was obtained from a woman between 18 and 29 years old in good health.

This clone has just a few counts. This chain's CDR3 is CATSRMRADNEQFF. CDR3 bases: TGTGCCACCAGCAGGATGCGGGCCGACAATGAGCAGTTCTTC. V gene TRBV15 combines with J gene TRBJ2-1, with TRBD2 as a possible D gene (5 bases). The CDR3 spans 14 residues. Germline V lookup: CDR1 LNHNV, CDR2 YYDKDF (reference sequence). V lost 3 bases and J lost 5, with 11 bases in between.

The chain joins TRBV28 to TRBJ1-5, with 8 bases aligning to TRBD1. Germline CDR1 and CDR2: MDHEN and SYDVKM. The CDR3 contains 14 residues. Trimming at V came to 5 bases and at J to 5 bases, leaving 5 bases not matched to a gene. The DNA for the CDR3 is TGTGCCAGCAGTCCGGGACAGGCGGATCAGCCCCAGCATTTT. Its protein product is CASSPGQADQPQHF.

The chain recombines TRBV9 with TRBJ2-3; 10 nucleotides line up with TRBD2. The CDR3 runs 17 residues. In germline, CDR1 is SGDLS, CDR2 YYNGEE. Trimming cost V 1 base and J 9 bases; bases outside gene matches: 14. In DNA form, the CDR3 reads TGTGCCAGCAGCGTAAGGCAGGGGGGACTAGCGTCCGAGACGCAGTATTTT. This sequence encodes CASSVRQGGLASETQYF.

This chain joins TRBV7-8 and TRBJ2-1; TRBD1 aligns across 8 bases. Trimming cost V 6 bases and J 5 bases; bases outside gene matches: 3. CDR3 length: 13 residues. In germline, CDR1 is SGHVS, CDR2 FQNEAQ. In DNA form, the CDR3 reads TGTGCCAGCAGAGACAGGGGAAACAATGAGCAGTTCTTC. It codes for CASRDRGNNEQFF.

This chain connects TRBV28 to TRBJ2-3; the D gene is possibly TRBD1 (5 bases). Germline assignment: CDR1 MDHEN and CDR2 SYDVKM. CDR3 length equals 14 residues. V was clipped by 3 bases and J by 2 bases, with 9 bases between them. CDR3 in DNA: TGTGCCAGCAGTTTCAGGGTGTCCACAGATACGCAGTATTTT. This sequence encodes CASSFRVSTDTQYF.

This chain uses TRBV10-2 with TRBJ2-7, with 9 bases matching TRBD1. The V gene end was trimmed by 2 bases and the J gene end by 1 base; junction bases not matched to a gene: 3. This CDR3 is 15 amino acids long. Germline values: CDR1 WSHSY, CDR2 SAAADI. The CDR3 loop reads CASSERGQGSYEQYF. The CDR3 DNA reads TGCGCCAGCAGTGAGCGGGGACAGGGATCCTACGAGCAGTACTTC.

This chain links TRBV29-1 with TRBJ2-1; 7 nucleotides agree with TRBD1. V lost 7 bases and J lost 0; bases outside the gene matches: 6. CDR1 is SQVTM and CDR2 is ANQGSEA in the germline V gene. This CDR3 comprises 14 residues. The CDR3 loop is CSGVQGTSYNEQFF. The CDR3 DNA follows: TGCAGCGGAGTACAGGGGACCTCCTACAATGAGCAGTTCTTC.

The rearrangement uses TRBV11-1 and TRBJ2-7, with 13 bases fitting TRBD2. Trimming removed 4 bases from V and 4 bases from J; junction bases left unmatched: 4. The germline gives CDR1 SGHAT, CDR2 FQDESV (reference sequence). The CDR3 is 15 residues long. DNA of the CDR3: TGTGCCAGCAGCTCCACTAGCGGGAGGGAATACGAGCAGTACTTC. It yields the protein CASSSTSGREYEQYF. Supplemented by reference TRBV11-1 and TRBJ2-7, the full variable domain reads EAEVAQSPRYKITEKSQAVAFWCDPISGHATLYWYRQILGQGPELLVQFQDESVVDDSQLPKDRFSAERLKGVDSTLKIQPAELGDSAMYLCASSSTSGREYEQYFGPGTRLTVT.

This chain links TRBV28 with TRBJ1-2; 9 bases align to TRBD1. The V gene end was trimmed by 4 bases and the J gene end by 6 bases; junction bases not matched to a gene: 3. The germline gives CDR1 MDHEN, CDR2 SYDVKM. There are 13 residues in the CDR3. CDR3 nucleotide sequence: TGTGCCAGCAGTTACGGACAGGGGAATGGCTACACCTTC. This sequence encodes CASSYGQGNGYTF.

This chain uses TRBV5-1 with TRBJ2-3; 7 nucleotides line up with TRBD1. Germline V CDR1 and CDR2: SGHRS, YFSETQ. Trimming removed 4 bases from V and 1 base from J; junction bases left unmatched: 6. This CDR3 has 15 amino acids. Here the CDR3 DNA reads TGCGCCAGCAGCGGCGGACAGGACCGCACAGATACGCAGTATTTT. It codes for CASSGGQDRTDTQYF.

This clone was recorded a few times. The chain recombines TRBV4-1 with TRBJ2-5, with 11 bases aligning to TRBD2. Germline V gives CDR1 MGHRA, CDR2 YSYEKL. The CDR3 covers 18 residues. J gave up 2 bases and V 1 base, and 9 bases lay outside the gene matches. The CDR3 region is CASSQGLAGGWGQETQYF. CDR3 DNA: TGCGCCAGCAGCCAAGGGCTAGCGGGAGGATGGGGTCAAGAGACCCAGTACTTC.

V gene TRBV28 combines with J gene TRBJ2-2, with a weak D call TRBD1 (5 bases). Germline CDR1 MDHEN, CDR2 SYDVKM. Trimming removed 7 bases from V and 4 bases from J, with 13 bases in between. The CDR3 runs to 14 residues. CDR3 in DNA: TGTGCCAGCAAGGAAGGGGCGCCCACCGGGGAGCTGTTTTTT. Its protein product is CASKEGAPTGELFF.

V and J are TRBV5-1 and TRBJ1-4; TRBD1 is a possible D gene (5 bases). V lost 4 bases and J 7 bases, leaving 14 bases between the germline ends. CDR3 length equals 14 residues. Per the germline V gene, CDR1 is SGHRS and CDR2 is YFSETQ. The CDR3 reads CASSITGTGEKLFF. The CDR3 DNA is TGCGCCAGCAGCATAACCGGGACTGGTGAAAAACTGTTTTTT.

This clone has a handful of counts. This chain uses TRBV30 with TRBJ1-4; D gene unclear. The V and J ends lost 2 bases and 3 bases respectively, with 10 bases between them. Germline V gene data show CDR1 as GTSNPN and CDR2 as SVGIG (reference sequence). CDR3 length: 14 residues. The CDR3 here is CAWSTGLPNEKLFF. The CDR3 nucleotides are TGTGCCTGGAGTACCGGACTACCTAATGAAAAACTGTTTTTT.

The chain carries TRBV30 and TRBJ2-3; possible D gene TRBD1, 6 bases. In germline, CDR1 is GTSNPN, CDR2 SVGIG (reference sequence). Trimming shortened V by 2 bases and J by 8 bases, and 20 bases separated the two germline ends. There are 15 residues in the CDR3. CDR3 amino acids: CAWSPQTGAFGTQYF. CDR3 nucleotides: TGTGCCTGGAGTCCACAGACAGGCGCCTTCGGTACGCAGTATTTT.

The rearrangement joins TRBV15 to TRBJ2-1; 11 positions agree with TRBD1. This CDR3 region has 15 residues. V gave up 5 bases and J gave up 3 bases; unmatched junction bases: 3. The germline gives CDR1 LNHNV, CDR2 YYDKDF (reference sequence). CDR3 DNA: TGTGCCACCAGCCCCGGGACAGGGGGCTACAATGAGCAGTTCTTC. Protein product: CATSPGTGGYNEQFF.

With regard to this clone: Relative to the germline gene, one junction end is altered; a read error may explain this. This rearrangement joins TRBV30 to TRBJ2-5, with D maybe TRBD2 (6 bases). Germline CDR1 and CDR2: GTSNPN and SVGIG (reference sequence). The CDR3 runs to 14 residues. CDR3 region: CAWKGTRAQETQYF. In DNA, the CDR3 is TGTGCATGGAAGGGGACTCGGGCCCAAGAGACCCAGTACTTC.

The rearrangement joins TRBV9 to TRBJ2-4, with D unclear. This CDR3 has 14 amino acids. The V gene's germline CDR1 is SGDLS and CDR2 YYNGEE. The ends were cut back, 0 bases at V and 6 bases at J, with 10 bases in the middle. CDR3 DNA: TGTGCCAGCAGCGTAGCTGAGGTCGGAAACATTCAGTACTTC. Residues: CASSVAEVGNIQYF.

This clone was observed a few times. The rearrangement links TRBV9 to TRBJ2-5, with D hard to call. The CDR3 sequence is 12 residues long. Germline CDR1 reads SGDLS; CDR2 reads YYNGEE. Trimming cost V 3 bases and J 5 bases, with 8 bases left between them. CDR3 protein: CASSAQMETQYF. The CDR3 DNA reads TGTGCCAGCAGCGCCCAGATGGAGACCCAGTACTTC.